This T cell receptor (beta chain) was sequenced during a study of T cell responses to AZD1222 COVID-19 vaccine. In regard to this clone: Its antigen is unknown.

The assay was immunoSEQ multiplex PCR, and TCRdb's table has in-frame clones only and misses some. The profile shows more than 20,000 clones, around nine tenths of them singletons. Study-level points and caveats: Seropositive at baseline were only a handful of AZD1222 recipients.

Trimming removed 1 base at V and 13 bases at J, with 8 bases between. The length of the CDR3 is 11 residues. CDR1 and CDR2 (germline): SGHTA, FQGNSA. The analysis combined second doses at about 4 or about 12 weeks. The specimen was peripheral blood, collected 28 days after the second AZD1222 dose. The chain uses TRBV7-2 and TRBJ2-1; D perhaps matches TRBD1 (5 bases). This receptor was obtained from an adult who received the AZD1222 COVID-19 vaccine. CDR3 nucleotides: TGTGCCAGCAGCTTAGAAGGGGTACAGTTCTTC. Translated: CASSLEGVQFF.